This T cell receptor (beta chain) is from a study of shared clonotypes between healthy human individuals. Notes on this clone: Its matching antigen is unknown.

V was pared by 3 bases and J by 3 bases, with 18 bases between. CDR3 size: 17 residues. Regarding the study as a whole: Investigators collected only blood, and repertoires in tissues likely differ. Clonotype sharing among donors was thought likely to change with sequencing depth.

TCRdb keeps only in-frame clones here, not all; method: immunoSEQ multiplex PCR. The top ten clones hold about 0.37% of a sample with 2 million to 2.5 million clones, more than 80% of them seen once. V gene TRBV23-1 combines with J gene TRBJ2-1; TRBD1 might be the D (5 bases). TRBV23-1 carries the ORF label, with uncertain function. The TCR comes from a man aged 18-30 years in good health. Some clones in this sample may be carry-over from other donors' samples. Material for sequencing was naive CD4+ T cells from PBMCs. Specified subset: CD45RA+ positively selected. CDR3 nucleotide sequence: TGCGCCAGCAGTCACTCTCAGAAGGGGCTATACTACAATGAGCAGTTCTTC. Translation: CASSHSQKGLYYNEQFF.